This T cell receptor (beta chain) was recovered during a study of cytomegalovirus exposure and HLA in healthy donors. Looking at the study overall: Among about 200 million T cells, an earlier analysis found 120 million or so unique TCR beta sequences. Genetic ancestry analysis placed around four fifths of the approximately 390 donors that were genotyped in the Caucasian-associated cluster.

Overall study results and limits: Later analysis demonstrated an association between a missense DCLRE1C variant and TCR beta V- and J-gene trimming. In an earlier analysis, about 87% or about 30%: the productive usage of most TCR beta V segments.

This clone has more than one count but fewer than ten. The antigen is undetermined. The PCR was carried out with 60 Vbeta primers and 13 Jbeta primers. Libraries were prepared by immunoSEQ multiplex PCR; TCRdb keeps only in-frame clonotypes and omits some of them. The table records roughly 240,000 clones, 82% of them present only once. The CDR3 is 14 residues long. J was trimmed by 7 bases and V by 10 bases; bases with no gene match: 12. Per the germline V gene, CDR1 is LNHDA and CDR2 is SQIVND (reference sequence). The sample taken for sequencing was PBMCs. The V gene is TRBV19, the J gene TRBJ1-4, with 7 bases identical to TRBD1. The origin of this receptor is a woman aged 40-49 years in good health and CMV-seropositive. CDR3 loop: CATSGGQLSEKLFF. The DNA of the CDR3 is TGTGCCACTTCAGGGGGGCAGTTGTCTGAAAAACTGTTTTTT.